The subject of this entry is one TCR beta chain. Its antigen is currently not known. Qualities for individual bases were not recorded, and no much larger clone is one base off. The junction shows trimming of 6 bases on V and 2 bases on J, plus 13 bases between the germline ends. Per the germline V gene, KGHSH is the CDR1 and LQKENI is the CDR2. The CDR3 numbers 15 residues from cysteine through phenylalanine. Just the 45-base CDR3 DNA is kept, in frame starting at base 1. The run used an Illumina NovaSeq 6000. cDNA libraries for TCRalpha and TCRbeta were prepared by 5'RACE using constant-segment primers, with sample barcodes and unique molecular identifiers added. Trizol reagent was used to extract RNA from every sample. The libraries were amplified in two PCR steps, and the second step added a second sample barcode and Illumina TruSeq adapters. Sequencing of the libraries was done on an Illumina NovaSeq, producing 2 x 150 bp paired-end reads. The paper's data handling went like this. With migec v1.2.7, reads were demultiplexed and then collapsed into UMI-guided consensus sequences. Using mixcr v2.1.11, UMI consensuses were aligned to TRA and TRB V and J templates and then assembled into clonotypes. A clonotype was counted as expanded or contracted only when both edgeR and NoisET called the clonotype significant, with the noise models trained on biological replicates. For edgeR calls, the thresholds were a false discovery rate-adjusted p below 0.01 and a log2 fold-change of 1. As an exploratory analysis of dynamics, max-normalized trajectories of the 1000 most abundant clonotypes were examined with PCA combined with hierarchical clustering. Separately sequenced CD4+ and CD8+ repertoires were used to assign a CD4 or CD8 phenotype to each responding clone. TCRdb reworked the public reads: Q25 trimming with fastp, MiXCR clone assembly, productive beta chains retained. Rows matching on CDR3 protein sequence are summarized as one entry with the most common DNA and genes. TCRdb's processing, not the authors', yielded these V and J calls. Across this sample there are almost 550,000 distinct CDR3 sequences, with roughly 20% seen only once. The ten biggest clones cover around an eighth of the sample.

The record originates from a study of T-cell memory formation after mild COVID-19 (dated by TCRdb to the early 2020s). For the wider study: Most TCR sequence clusters were specific to one of the two donors. The cohort was made up of two young adult volunteers, one female and one male, who were previously healthy. Longitudinal TCRalpha and TCRbeta repertoire sequencing tracked T-cell clones expanding and contracting after mild COVID-19 in two donors.

Results the study describes overall, beyond this receptor: The study covered only a couple of mild cases, and larger cohorts including severe cases with pre-infection samples were considered necessary. SARS-CoV-2 specificity of the second-wave clones peaking on day 37 was not confirmed. Some responding clones were detected in pre-infection memory, which suggested that pre-existing cross-reactive memory T cells had joined the SARS-CoV-2 response. Contracting CD4+ clones appeared mostly in the CM and EM memory subsets, whereas CD8+ clones were enriched in EMRA. Clones contracting from day 15 to 85 had balanced CD4/CD8 phenotypes, while a second wave expanding from day 15 to 37 was biased towards CD4+.

Ficoll-Paque density gradient centrifugation was used to isolate PBMCs. The rearranged chain carries TRBV18 and TRBJ2-2; the D gene may be TRBD1 or TRBD2, since each aligns over 6 bases. The clonotype was recovered from an adult woman who had mild COVID-19 (a few samples of this study predate the infection). The sample titles of this study are shuffled in the database, so cell type and time point are left out; the donor was told from shared clones. The sample was PBMCs or a T cell subset sorted from them (not recorded which). This receptor has the CDR3 CASSHSGANTGELFF. The bases read TGTGCCAGCTCCCACTCGGGGGCAAACACCGGGGAGCTGTTTTTT.